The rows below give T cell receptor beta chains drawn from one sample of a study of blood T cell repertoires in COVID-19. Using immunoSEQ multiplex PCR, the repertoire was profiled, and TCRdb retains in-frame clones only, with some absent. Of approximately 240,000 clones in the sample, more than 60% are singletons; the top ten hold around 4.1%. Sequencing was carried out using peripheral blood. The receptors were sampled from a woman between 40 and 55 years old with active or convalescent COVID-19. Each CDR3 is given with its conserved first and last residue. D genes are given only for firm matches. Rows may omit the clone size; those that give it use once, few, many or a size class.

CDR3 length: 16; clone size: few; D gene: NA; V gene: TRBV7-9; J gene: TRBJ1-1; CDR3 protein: CASSFPSRGANTEAFF; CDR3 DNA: TGTGCCAGCAGCTTTCCCTCGCGGGGTGCGAACACTGAAGCTTTCTTT
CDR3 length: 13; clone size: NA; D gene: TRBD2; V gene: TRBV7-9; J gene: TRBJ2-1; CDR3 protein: CASSSVLAREQFF; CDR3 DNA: TGTGCCAGCAGCTCCGTACTAGCGCGTGAGCAGTTCTTC
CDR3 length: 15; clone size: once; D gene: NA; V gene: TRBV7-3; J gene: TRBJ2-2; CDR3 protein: CASSPRTTTSGELFF; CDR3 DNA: TGTGCCAGCAGCCCTAGGACTACCACGTCAGGGGAGCTGTTTTTT
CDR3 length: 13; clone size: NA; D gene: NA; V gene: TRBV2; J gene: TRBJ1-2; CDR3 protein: CASRVAVNYGYTF; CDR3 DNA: TGTGCCAGCAGAGTGGCGGTAAACTATGGCTACACCTTC
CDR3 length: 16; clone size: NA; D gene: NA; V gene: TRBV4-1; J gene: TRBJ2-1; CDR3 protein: CASSQDQAGPNNEQFF; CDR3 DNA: TGCGCCAGCAGCCAAGACCAGGCGGGGCCAAACAATGAGCAGTTCTTC
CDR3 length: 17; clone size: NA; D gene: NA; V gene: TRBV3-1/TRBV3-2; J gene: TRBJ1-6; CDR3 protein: CASSQRAWGGRDSPLHF; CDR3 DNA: TGTGCCAGCAGCCAACGAGCTTGGGGAGGGAGGGATTCACCCCTCCACTTT
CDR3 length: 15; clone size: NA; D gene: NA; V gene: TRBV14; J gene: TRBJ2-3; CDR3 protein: CASSQGLGRTDTQYF; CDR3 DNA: TGTGCCAGCAGCCAAGGTCTGGGGCGCACAGATACGCAGTATTTT
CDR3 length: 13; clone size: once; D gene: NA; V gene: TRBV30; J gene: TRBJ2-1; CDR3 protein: CAWSVKRVDEQFF; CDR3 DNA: TGTGCCTGGAGTGTAAAGCGGGTCGATGAGCAGTTCTTC
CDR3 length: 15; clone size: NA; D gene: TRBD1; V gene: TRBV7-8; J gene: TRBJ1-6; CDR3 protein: CASSLAGTANSPLHF; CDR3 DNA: TGTGCCAGCAGCTTAGCGGGGACAGCAAATTCACCCCTCCACTTT
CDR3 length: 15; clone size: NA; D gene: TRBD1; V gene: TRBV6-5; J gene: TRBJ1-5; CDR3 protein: CASRIQGNSNQPQHF; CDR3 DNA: TGTGCCAGCAGGATACAGGGGAATAGCAATCAGCCCCAGCATTTT
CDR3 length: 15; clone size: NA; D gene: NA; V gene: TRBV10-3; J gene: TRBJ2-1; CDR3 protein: CAISGTLAGVNEQFF; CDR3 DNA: TGTGCCATCAGTGGGACCTTAGCCGGGGTCAATGAGCAGTTCTTC
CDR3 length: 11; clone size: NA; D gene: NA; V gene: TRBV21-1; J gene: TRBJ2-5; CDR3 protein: CASTPLRPQYF; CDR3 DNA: TGTGCCAGCACCCCCTTGAGGCCCCAGTACTTC
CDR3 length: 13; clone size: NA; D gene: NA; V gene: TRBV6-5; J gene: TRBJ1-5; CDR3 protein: CASSIQGNQPQHF; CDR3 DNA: TGTGCCAGCAGTATCCAGGGAAATCAGCCCCAGCATTTT
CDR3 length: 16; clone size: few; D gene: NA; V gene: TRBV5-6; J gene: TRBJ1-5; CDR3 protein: CASSLATGGSNQPQHF; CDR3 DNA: TGTGCCAGCAGCTTGGCGACAGGTGGTAGCAATCAGCCCCAGCATTTT
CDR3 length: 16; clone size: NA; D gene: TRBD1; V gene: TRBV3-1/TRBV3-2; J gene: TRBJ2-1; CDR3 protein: CASSPGQGTFKNEQFF; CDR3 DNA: TGTGCCAGCAGCCCGGGACAGGGGACATTTAAGAATGAGCAGTTCTTC
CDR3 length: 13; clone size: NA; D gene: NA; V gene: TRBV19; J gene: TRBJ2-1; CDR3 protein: CASSIGHDNEQFF; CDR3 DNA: TGTGCCAGTAGTATAGGACACGACAATGAGCAGTTCTTC
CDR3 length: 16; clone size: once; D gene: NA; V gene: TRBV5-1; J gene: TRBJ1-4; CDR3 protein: CASSPGGGATNEKLFF; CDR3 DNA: TGCGCCAGCAGCCCGGGTGGTGGGGCGACTAATGAAAAACTGTTTTTT
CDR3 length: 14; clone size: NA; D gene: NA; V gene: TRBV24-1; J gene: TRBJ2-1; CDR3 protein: CATSDYGFTNEQFF; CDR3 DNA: TGTGCCACCAGTGATTACGGTTTCACCAATGAGCAGTTCTTC
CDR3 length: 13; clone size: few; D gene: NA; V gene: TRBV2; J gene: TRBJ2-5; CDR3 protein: CASSDWGRETQYF; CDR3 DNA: TGTGCCAGCAGTGACTGGGGCAGGGAGACCCAGTACTTC
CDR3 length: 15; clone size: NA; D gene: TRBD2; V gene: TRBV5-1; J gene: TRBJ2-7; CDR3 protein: CASSLAGAGHYEQYF; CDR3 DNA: TGCGCCAGCAGCTTGGCTGGAGCGGGGCACTACGAGCAGTACTTC
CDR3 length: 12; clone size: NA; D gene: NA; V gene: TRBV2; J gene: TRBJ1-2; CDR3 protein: CASSGLIYGYTF; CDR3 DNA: TGTGCCAGCAGTGGACTTATTTATGGCTACACCTTC
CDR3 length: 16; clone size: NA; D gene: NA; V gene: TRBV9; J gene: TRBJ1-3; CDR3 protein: CASSVGGQLSGNTIYF; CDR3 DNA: TGTGCCAGCAGCGTAGGAGGGCAGCTTTCTGGAAACACCATATATTTT
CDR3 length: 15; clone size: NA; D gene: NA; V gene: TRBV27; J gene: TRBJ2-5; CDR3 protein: CASSPFEVVRETQYF; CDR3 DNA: TGTGCCAGCAGTCCGTTTGAGGTCGTAAGGGAGACCCAGTACTTC
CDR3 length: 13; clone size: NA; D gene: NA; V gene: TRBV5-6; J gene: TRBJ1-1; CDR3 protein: CASSLTGIAEAFF; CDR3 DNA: TGTGCCAGCAGCTTGACGGGTATCGCTGAAGCTTTCTTT
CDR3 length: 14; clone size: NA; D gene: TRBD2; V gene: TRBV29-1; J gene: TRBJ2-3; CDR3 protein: CSVGLAGSTDTQYF; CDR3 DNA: TGCAGCGTTGGCCTAGCGGGCAGCACAGATACGCAGTATTTT
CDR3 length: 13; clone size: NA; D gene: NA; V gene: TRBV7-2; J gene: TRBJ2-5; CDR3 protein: CASSSRVGETQYF; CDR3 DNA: TGTGCCAGCAGCTCCAGGGTTGGTGAGACCCAGTACTTC
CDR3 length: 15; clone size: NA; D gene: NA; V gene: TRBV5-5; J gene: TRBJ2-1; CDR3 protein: CASSAGRAIYNEQFF; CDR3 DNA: TGTGCCAGCAGCGCCGGCAGGGCTATCTACAATGAGCAGTTCTTC
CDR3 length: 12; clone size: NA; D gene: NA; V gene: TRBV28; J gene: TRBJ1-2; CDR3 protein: CASSFGQAGYTF; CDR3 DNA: TGTGCCAGCAGTTTCGGACAAGCTGGCTACACCTTC
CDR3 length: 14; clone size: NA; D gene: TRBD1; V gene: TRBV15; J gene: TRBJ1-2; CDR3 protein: CATNRDRASYGYTF; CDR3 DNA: TGTGCCACCAATAGGGACAGGGCGAGCTATGGCTACACCTTC
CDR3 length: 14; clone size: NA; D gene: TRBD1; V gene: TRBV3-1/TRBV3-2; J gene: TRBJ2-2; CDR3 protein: CASSQTGDAGELFF; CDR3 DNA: TGTGCCAGCAGCCAGACAGGGGACGCCGGGGAGCTGTTTTTT
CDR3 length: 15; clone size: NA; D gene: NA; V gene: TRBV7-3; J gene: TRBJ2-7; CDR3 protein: CASSLVGRSGYEQYF; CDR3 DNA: TGTGCCAGCAGCTTAGTTGGCAGGTCCGGCTACGAGCAGTACTTC
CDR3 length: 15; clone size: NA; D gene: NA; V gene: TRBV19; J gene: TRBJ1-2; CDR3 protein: CASSASAGRNYGYTF; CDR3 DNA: TGTGCCAGTAGTGCTTCTGCGGGACGGAACTATGGCTACACCTTC
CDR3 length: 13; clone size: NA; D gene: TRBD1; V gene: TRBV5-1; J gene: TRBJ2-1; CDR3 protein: CASSLAGGNEQFF; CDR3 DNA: TGCGCCAGCAGCTTGGCAGGGGGCAATGAGCAGTTCTTC
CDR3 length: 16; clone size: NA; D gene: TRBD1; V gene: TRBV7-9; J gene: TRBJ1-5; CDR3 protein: CASSSTGGGKNQPQHF; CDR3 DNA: TGTGCCAGCAGCTCGACAGGGGGCGGTAAAAATCAGCCCCAGCATTTT
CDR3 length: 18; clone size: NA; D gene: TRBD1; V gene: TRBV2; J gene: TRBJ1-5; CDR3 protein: CASGGPRQGGVSNQPQHF; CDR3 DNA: TGTGCCAGCGGCGGGCCGCGACAGGGGGGAGTAAGCAATCAGCCCCAGCATTTT
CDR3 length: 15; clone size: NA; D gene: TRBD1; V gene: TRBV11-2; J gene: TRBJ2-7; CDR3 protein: CASSLQTGVAYEQYF; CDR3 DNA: TGTGCCAGCAGCTTACAGACAGGGGTAGCCTACGAGCAGTACTTC
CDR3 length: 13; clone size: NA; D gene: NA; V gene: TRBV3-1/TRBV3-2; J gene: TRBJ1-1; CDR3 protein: CASSQQGITEAFF; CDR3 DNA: TGTGCCAGCAGCCAGCAGGGGATCACTGAAGCTTTCTTT
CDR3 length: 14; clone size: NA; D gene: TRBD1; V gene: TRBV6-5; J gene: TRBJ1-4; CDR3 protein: CASSIQGTNEKLFF; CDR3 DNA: TGTGCCAGCAGTATACAGGGGACTAATGAAAAACTGTTTTTT
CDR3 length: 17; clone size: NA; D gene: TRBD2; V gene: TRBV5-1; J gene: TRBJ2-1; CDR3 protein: CASSPGLAGGSYNEQFF; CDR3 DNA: TGCGCCAGCAGCCCGGGACTAGCGGGGGGGTCTTACAATGAGCAGTTCTTC
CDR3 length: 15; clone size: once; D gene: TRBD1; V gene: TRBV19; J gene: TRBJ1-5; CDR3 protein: CASTKTSRGSQPQHF; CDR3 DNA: TGTGCCAGTACCAAAACCTCCAGGGGGAGCCAGCCCCAGCATTTT